This passage covers 6 T cell receptor beta chains from one sample sequenced in a study of cytomegalovirus exposure and HLA in healthy donors. The primer mix had 60 Vbeta and 13 Jbeta primers. TCRdb's table, derived via immunoSEQ multiplex PCR, lists solely in-frame clones and lacks some. The table lists about 150,000 clones, 65% to 80% of them singletons, with roughly an eighth in the top ten. The sequencing input was PBMCs. The receptors were sampled from a man between 35 and 55 years old in good health and CMV-seropositive.

This chain uses TRBV7-8 with TRBJ1-3; D possibly corresponds to TRBD1 (5 bases). V was shortened by 3 bases and J by 4 bases, with 13 bases between the two germline ends. Germline CDR1 and CDR2: SGHVS and FQNEAQ. The CDR3 is 15 residues long. CDR3: CASSFGRDSGNTIYF. Here the CDR3 DNA reads TGTGCCAGCAGCTTTGGTAGGGACTCGGGAAACACCATATATTTT.

This clone has just one count. The chain couples TRBV27 to TRBJ1-5; unclear D gene. In germline, CDR1 is MNHEY, CDR2 SMNVEV (reference sequence). The CDR3 has 15 amino acids. The V end was cut by 7 bases, the J end by 6 bases, with 19 bases between. The CDR3 region has the DNA TGTGCCAGCAAACCACAGCTAGCTGGAATTCAGCCCCAGCATTTT. It is translated as CASKPQLAGIQPQHF.

V and J are TRBV7-9 and TRBJ1-3, with TRBD1 identical over 7 bases. Germline CDR1 is SEHNR and CDR2 is FQNEAQ (reference sequence). V dropped 5 bases and J dropped 7; count of bases not matched to a gene: 20. CDR3 length: 18 amino acids. CDR3 nucleotides: TGTGCCAGCAGCGCGGCGGGGGGAAGGGGGCCCTGGGTGAACACCATATATTTT. This sequence encodes CASSAAGGRGPWVNTIYF.

V is TRBV27 and J is TRBJ2-1, with 13 bases fitting TRBD2. Trimming cost V 6 bases and J 0 bases; bases outside gene matches: 2. CDR1 and CDR2 from the germline V gene are MNHEY and SMNVEV (reference sequence). The length of the CDR3 is 16 residues. CDR3 coding DNA: TGTGCCAGCAGACGACTAGCGGGAGGCTCCTACAATGAGCAGTTCTTC. Residues: CASRRLAGGSYNEQFF.

The chain recombines TRBV15 with TRBJ2-5, with 9 bases fitting TRBD2. The trim removed 7 bases at V and 1 base at J, leaving 10 bases unmatched. CDR1 is LNHNV and CDR2 is YYDKDF in the germline V gene (reference sequence). This CDR3 is 16 amino acids long. The CDR3 nucleotides are TGTGCCACCAAGCTTGAACTAGCGGGTATCCAAGAGACCCAGTACTTC. Its protein product is CATKLELAGIQETQYF.

The chain uses TRBV4-2 and TRBJ2-1; TRBD2 matches 8 bases. Looked up from germline, CDR1 is LGHNA and CDR2 is YNFKEQ. The CDR3 has 17 residues. With V trimmed by 0 bases and J by 6 bases, 10 bases remained unmatched. The CDR3 bases are TGTGCCAGCAGCCAAGAAGTAGGGACTAGGCGACCCAATGAGCAGTTCTTC. This sequence encodes CASSQEVGTRRPNEQFF.